Shown below are 30 T cell receptor beta chains from a single sample sequenced in a study of tumor-infiltrating lymphocytes in primary liver carcinoma. Blood RNA came from unsorted whole blood; germline DNA was also extracted. The authors made TCR beta cDNA from around 500 ng total RNA with a constant-region primer. Libraries of TCR beta came from three nested multiplex PCR rounds with slightly modified ARM-PCR. Running 9 to 11 cycles apiece, the first two PCR rounds relied on TRBV1-TRBV30 forward primers together with a C-beta reverse primer. TCRdb recomputed calls from the multiplex PCR reads with MiXCR, one row per CDR3 protein. Counted here are 310,000 or so distinct CDR3 sequences, 45% to 70% occurring once; the ten biggest clones make up over 15%. Sequenced material: peripheral blood. The receptor source for this set is a woman aged 30 to 39 with primary liver carcinoma and hepatitis B virus infection.

Only one count was recorded for this clonotype. Compared with germline, one end of the junction differs, possibly owing to a read error. The genes are TRBV7-9 and TRBJ2-3; 8 positions match TRBD2. The CDR3 consists of 16 residues. Germline V gene lookup returns CDR1 SEHNR and CDR2 FQNEAQ (reference sequence). CDR3: CARSLGLAGTTDTQYF. Written as DNA, the CDR3 is TGTGCCAGGAGCTTAGGCCTAGCGGGCACCACAGATACGCAGTATTTT.

Comments on this clonotype: A much bigger clone sits one base away, suggesting this may be a read error. The chain links TRBV12-3 or TRBV12-4 to TRBJ2-7, with 10 bases fitting TRBD2. CDR3 length: 15 residues. The CDR3 coding sequence is TGTGCCAGCAGTTTAATTCTAGCGGGAGCGGGTGAGCAGTGCTTC. This codes for CASSLILAGAGEQCF.

This clonotype was observed a handful of times. A read error may produce the germline difference seen at one junction end. The chain links TRBV29-1 to TRBJ2-4, with TRBD1 matching 9 bases. The CDR3 sequence is 14 residues long. Per germline, CDR1 SQVTM and CDR2 ANQGSEA. The DNA for the CDR3 is TGTAGCGTCCACCAGCCCGACAGGGGGGACATTCAGTACTTC. Its protein is CSVHQPDRGDIQYF.

A few counts support this clonotype. The chain is built from TRBV10-3 and TRBJ2-1; D is unresolved. CDR1 is ENHRY, CDR2 SYGVKD, per germline. The CDR3 length is 13 residues. Trimming left V 8 bases short and J 4 bases short, with 12 bases between. CDR3 region: CAISLDIYNEQFF. The CDR3 region has the DNA TGTGCCATCTCCCTAGATATATACAATGAGCAGTTCTTC.

There are a few counts of this clonotype. The chain links TRBV5-5 to TRBJ2-1; tentatively, D is TRBD2 (5 bases). Germline values: CDR1 SGHKS, CDR2 YYEKEE (reference sequence). Deletions cut 4 bases from V and 5 bases from J, with 19 bases between. The CDR3 consists of 16 residues. The CDR3 DNA follows: TGTGCCAGCAGCCTCCGGGGAGAGGGTTGGGACAATGAGCAGTTCTTC. It encodes CASSLRGEGWDNEQFF.

The chain uses TRBV4-1 and TRBJ2-1; D assignment may be TRBD1 or TRBD2 (6 bases each). This CDR3 is 16 amino acids long. Germline values: CDR1 MGHRA, CDR2 YSYEKL. Trimming pared 2 bases from V and 6 bases from J, leaving 17 bases between. CDR3 loop: CASSQNRVSGSNEQFF. The CDR3 DNA is TGCGCCAGCAGCCAAAACAGGGTGTCCGGGAGCAATGAGCAGTTCTTC.

Remarks on this clonotype: A clone one base away is much larger, so this may be a read error. The J gene is TRBJ2-5, the V gene TRBV12-3 or TRBV12-4; weak D call: TRBD1 (5 bases). V lost 3 bases and J 0 bases, leaving 8 bases between the germline ends. The CDR3 length is 14 residues. The CDR3 bases are TGTGCCAGCAGTTTTAGGACATACCAAGAGACCCAGTACTTC. This codes for CASSFRTYQETQYF.

The gene calls are TRBV5-1 and TRBJ2-1; 7 nucleotides line up with TRBD2. Germline V gene data show CDR1 as SGHRS and CDR2 as YFSETQ. The J segment lost 2 bases and the V segment lost 0 bases, leaving 2 bases of the junction unmatched. CDR3 size: 15 residues. CDR3 region: CASSLELAAYNEQFF. The CDR3 coding sequence is TGCGCCAGCAGCTTGGAGCTAGCGGCCTACAATGAGCAGTTCTTC.

As to this clonotype: The junction and the germline gene differ at one end; a read error may be behind it. CDR3 DNA: TGTGCTAGTGCTTTGGTACTTGGACAGGGCTACAATGAGCAATTCTTC. Protein: CASALVLGQGYNEQFF. V and J are TRBV12-5 and TRBJ2-1, with 8 bases lining up with TRBD1. The length of the CDR3 is 16 residues. In germline, CDR1 is LGHNT, CDR2 FRNRAP.

V is TRBV12-3 or TRBV12-4 and J is TRBJ2-1; D perhaps matches TRBD2 (6 bases). The CDR3 sequence is 17 residues long. V was cut by 4 bases and J by 5 bases, with 21 bases left in between. In DNA, the CDR3 is TGTGCCAGCAGTTCGCCGGGACGGGGGACTCTCGACAATGAGCAGTTCTTC. It yields the protein CASSSPGRGTLDNEQFF.

CDR3: CASSFPTIKRGTDTQYF. The CDR3 nucleotides read TGTGCCAGCAGTTTCCCGACAATAAAGCGGGGCACAGATACGCAGTATTTT. This chain joins TRBV12-3 or TRBV12-4 and TRBJ2-3; tentatively, D is TRBD2 (6 bases). The CDR3 is 17 amino acids. Trimming removed 3 bases at V and 1 base at J, with 17 bases between.

Concerning this clonotype: A clone one base away is much larger, so this may be a read error. The CDR3 nucleotides read TGTGCCAGCACCCCCTGGGGGGCAGGCGCTGAAGCTTTCTTT. This encodes CASTPWGAGAEAFF. This chain joins TRBV12-3 or TRBV12-4 and TRBJ1-1; a weak D match, TRBD1 (6 bases). V was shortened by 7 bases and J by 6 bases, with 18 bases between the two germline ends. The CDR3 totals 14 residues.

Remarks on this clonotype: One end of the junction is discordant with germline, which a read error may explain. The chain links TRBV11-1 to TRBJ2-7; D unresolved. This CDR3 is built from 15 residues. CDR1 and CDR2 (germline): SGHAT, FQDESV (reference sequence). The CDR3 sequence is CASSFSATGPFEQYF. The CDR3 DNA is TGTGCCAGTAGCTTCAGCGCGACGGGTCCTTTCGAGCAGTACTTC.

Worth noting for this clonotype: A junction boundary mismatches the germline segment, possibly from a read error. The chain combines TRBV6-7 with TRBJ2-7; no reliable D call. TRBV6-7 is noted as an ORF with a role that remains uncertain. The CDR3 extends over 16 amino acids. The CDR3 region has the DNA TGTGCCAGCAGTTACTACCAGACATTCCTTTTCTACGGGCAGTACTTC. It translates to CASSYYQTFLFYGQYF.

Only a few counts were recorded for this clonotype. The rearrangement joins TRBV11-2 to TRBJ1-1; D unclear. Trimming pared 5 bases from V and 3 bases from J, leaving 22 bases between. The length of the CDR3 is 17 residues. CDR1 and CDR2 from the germline V gene are SGHAT and FQNNGV. CDR3 sequence reads: CASSKQHTSTVDTEAFF. The CDR3 coding sequence is TGTGCCAGCAGCAAACAACACACATCTACCGTGGACACTGAAGCTTTCTTT.

In its sample, this clonotype was seen once. A much bigger clone sits one base away, suggesting this may be a read error. V is TRBV29-1 and J is TRBJ1-1, with a tentative D call TRBD1 (6 bases). The CDR3 length is 13 residues. With 7 bases removed from V and 10 bases from J, the gap between germline ends came to 22 bases. Germline V lookup: CDR1 SQVTM, CDR2 ANQGSEA. CDR3 region: CSALDRSGSRAFF. The CDR3 DNA is TGCAGCGCCTTAGACAGGTCTGGCTCACGAGCTTTCTTT.

This clonotype appeared many times. The chain is built from TRBV6-5 and TRBJ1-2; unclear D gene. Looked up from germline, CDR1 is MNHEY and CDR2 is SVGAGI. CDR3 length: 13 residues. V lost 0 bases and J 10 bases, leaving 12 bases between the germline ends. CDR3 DNA: TGTGCCAGCAGTTACTCGAGGACCGCCTCCTACACCTTC. Translation: CASSYSRTASYTF.

Of note for this clonotype: At one end, the junction sequence differs from germline, possibly due to a read error. The chain recombines TRBV5-5 with TRBJ2-1; D gene unclear. In germline, CDR1 is SGHKS, CDR2 YYEKEE (reference sequence). This CDR3 spans 13 amino acids. CDR3: CASNLWPGHEQFF. CDR3 nucleotides: TGTGCCAGCAACTTGTGGCCCGGTCATGAGCAGTTCTTC.

Concerning this clonotype: A much more abundant neighbour one base away suggests this may be a read error. The chain has TRBV29-1 and TRBJ2-3; weak D call: TRBD1 (5 bases). V was trimmed by 7 bases and J by 3 bases, leaving 8 bases between them. The CDR3 runs 11 residues. CDR1 is SQVTM and CDR2 is ANQGSEA in the germline V gene. In DNA, the CDR3 is TGCAGCGGCTACAGGACAGATACGCAGTATTTT. Residues: CSGYRTDTQYF.

The chain employs TRBV6-6 and TRBJ2-4; D might be TRBD1 (6 bases). The germline V gene encodes CDR1 MNHNY and CDR2 SVGAGI (reference sequence). V lost 5 bases and J lost 2, with 13 bases in between. This CDR3 comprises 15 residues. The CDR3 is CASSTTGSSKNIQYF. The CDR3 DNA reads TGTGCCAGCAGTACCACAGGGTCTTCCAAAAACATTCAGTACTTC.

A word on this clonotype: One end of the junction does not line up with germline, which may come from a read error. The chain recombines TRBV11-1 with TRBJ2-1; a possible D gene is TRBD2 (6 bases). The CDR3 is made up of 16 amino acids. Germline values: CDR1 SGHAT, CDR2 FQDESV (reference sequence). The CDR3 reads CTSNGGVLDYIREQFF. Written as DNA, the CDR3 is TGTACCAGCAACGGTGGGGTCCTGGACTATATTCGTGAGCAGTTCTTC.

Of note for this clonotype: One end of the junction fails to match germline, which may point to a read error. The chain carries TRBV18 and TRBJ1-6, with 9 bases matching TRBD1. Germline CDR1 reads KGHSH; CDR2 reads LQKENI. This CDR3 spans 16 amino acids. Written as DNA, the CDR3 is TGTGCCAGCTCCCCACAGGGGGCTGTATATAATTCACCCCTCCACTTT. Encoded protein: CASSPQGAVYNSPLHF. Combining the CDR3 with reference TRBV18 and TRBJ1-6 gives the whole variable domain NAGVMQNPRHLVRRRGQEARLRCSPMKGHSHVYWYRQLPEEGLKFMVYLQKENIIDESGMPKERFSAEFPKEGPSILRIQQVVRGDSAAYFCASSPQGAVYNSPLHFGNGTRLTVT.

In this sample, this clonotype turned up once. A much larger clonotype is one base distant, so this may be a read error. J is TRBJ2-5 and V is TRBV6-1; D perhaps matches TRBD2 (6 bases). From germline, CDR1 is MNHNS and CDR2 SASEGT. Between the trimmed V and J ends, which lost 6 bases and 2 bases, there was a span of 13 bases. The CDR3 extends over 14 amino acids. The CDR3 region has the DNA TGTGCCAGCAGCTCGGGAGCGGGTCAAGAGACCCAGTACTTC. This gives the protein CASSSGAGQETQYF.

This chain links TRBV12-3 or TRBV12-4 with TRBJ2-7; TRBD1 matches 9 bases. This CDR3 spans 15 amino acids. V was clipped by 7 bases and J by 4 bases; unmatched bases: 11. This CDR3 reads CASISPGQGVYEQYF. The CDR3 bases are TGTGCCAGCATTTCGCCGGGACAGGGCGTGTACGAGCAGTACTTC.

The chain has TRBV5-1 and TRBJ2-3; no reliable D call. Trimming removed 0 bases at V and 2 bases at J, with 10 bases between. The CDR3 extends over 15 amino acids. Germline-derived CDR1 and CDR2 are SGHRS and YFSETQ. The CDR3: CASSLAYRYTDTQYF. The CDR3 DNA reads TGCGCCAGCAGCTTGGCTTACCGCTACACAGATACGCAGTATTTT.

A remark on this clonotype: A much larger clone lies one base from this, so it may be a read error. V and J are TRBV29-1 and TRBJ2-1, with D maybe TRBD2 (6 bases). Germline loops: CDR1 SQVTM, CDR2 ANQGSEA. CDR3 length: 13 amino acids. The chain's CDR3 is CSVERDWYNEQIF. DNA for the CDR3: TGCAGCGTTGAGCGGGACTGGTACAATGAGCAGATCTTC.

On this clonotype: Germline and junction disagree at one end, which may indicate a read error. This sequence joins TRBV6-5 and TRBJ2-6; D is possibly TRBD2 (6 bases). CDR1 MNHEY and CDR2 SVGAGI come from the germline V gene. This CDR3 has 16 residues. CDR3: CASSYSPGAGANVPIF. The DNA of the CDR3 is TGTGCCAGCAGTTACTCCCCGGGAGCTGGGGCCAACGTCCCGATTTTC.

The genes are TRBV11-2 and TRBJ2-3; D ambiguous. From germline, CDR1 is SGHAT and CDR2 FQNNGV. Trimming took 8 bases from V and 0 from J, leaving 18 bases between them. The CDR3 has 16 residues. The CDR3 sequence is CASSDPGMLSTDTQYF. CDR3 in DNA: TGTGCCAGCTCTGATCCCGGTATGCTTAGCACAGATACGCAGTATTTT.

V usage is TRBV30 and J usage is TRBJ1-4, with 7 bases identical to TRBD1. In germline, CDR1 is GTSNPN, CDR2 SVGIG (reference sequence). The CDR3 spans 12 residues. After removal of 3 bases from V and 8 bases from J, the junction contained 3 bases not matched to a gene. The CDR3 protein is CAWRSGGEKLFF. CDR3 coding DNA: TGTGCCTGGAGGTCAGGGGGAGAAAAACTGTTTTTT.

This clonotype has more than one count but fewer than ten. In DNA, the CDR3 is TGTGCCATCAGTGAGTCGAGGTCGGAGCCCCAGCATTTT. It codes for CAISESRSEPQHF. This sequence joins TRBV10-3 and TRBJ1-5; D is ambiguous. With 0 bases removed from V and 8 bases from J, the gap between germline ends came to 8 bases. The CDR3 loop spans 13 amino acids. Germline V gene data show CDR1 as ENHRY and CDR2 as SYGVKD.